Given below is one TCR beta chain in context. Its antigen is still unknown. The sample is drawn from a study of CD8 T cells in ankylosing spondylitis. Scientists made TCR beta libraries using quantitative 5'-RACE with molecular barcodes. TCRdb processed the 5' RACE reads anew with MiXCR; each CDR3 protein has one entry. The repertoire holds 200,000 to 250,000 distinct CDR3 sequences, with roughly 25% as singletons. Study outcomes and limitations: Typical of ankylosing spondylitis blood, it appeared, was a TCR beta motif of roughly eight highly homologous variants. Researchers report that disease-linked clones proved CD8+ and relatively rare in peripheral blood. Past studies reported some motif variants in reactive arthritis synovial fluid and blood.

Sequencing was done on a sample of blood, either unsorted or a sorted T cell fraction (not recorded which). This TCR was sampled from a male donor with ankylosing spondylitis or in good health (not recorded which).

The CDR3 DNA reads TGTGCCAGCAGCTTTGGACAGGGACAATACTATGGCTACACCTTC. Translation gives CASSFGQGQYYGYTF. The chain links TRBV5-6 to TRBJ1-2, with 8 nucleotides matching TRBD1. The germline V gene encodes CDR1 SGHDT and CDR2 YYEEEE. Trimming cost V 2 bases and J 3 bases; bases outside gene matches: 6. There are 15 residues in the CDR3.